This T cell receptor beta chain was retrieved from a study of human T cells and chemical hapten exposure. Study as a whole: Small differences in pooled library volume mainly drove the variation in TCR yields per sample.

Time point: patch test 3, about 24 weeks after DPC sensitization. The treatment was: therapeutic diphenylcyclopropenone sensitization with weekly scalp DPC. The study drew its donors from alopecia patients who were 18 to 70 years old and suitable for DPC. Note on this clonotype: This may be a read error, as it is one base from a much larger clone.

Each CDR3 protein is one row after TCRdb ran MiXCR on the RACE reads. The data contain fewer than 80,000 distinct CDR3 sequences, roughly 11% of them singletons. From germline, CDR1 is SEHNR and CDR2 FQNEAQ (reference sequence). This CDR3 has 15 amino acids. The TCR originated in a woman aged 25 to 45 with alopecia areata. Some clones in this sample may be carry-over from other donors' samples. The specimen comprised whole blood, sampled in connection with sensitization to the hapten diphenylcyclopropenone (DPC). This rearrangement joins TRBV7-9 to TRBJ1-5, with 9 bases fitting TRBD1. The CDR3 sequence is CASSATGGGNQPRHF. The DNA of the CDR3 is TGTGCCAGCAGCGCGACAGGGGGTGGCAATCAGCCCCGGCATTTT.